The following is a T cell receptor beta chain sequence with its context. Reverse transcription of extracted RNA yielded cDNA, which provided the sequencing template. Measured with immunoSEQ multiplex PCR; TCRdb has only the in-frame clones, and not every one. The table shows under 250,000 clones, with less than 75% occurring only once. The entry originates in a study of CD8+ T cells in alopecia areata. Treatment meaning: oral pan-JAK inhibitor, 5-10 mg twice daily. Sequencing was performed on CD4+ T cells sorted from blood, taken at week 4, from a patient treated with tofacitinib. This TCR was sampled from a human donor with alopecia areata.

Written as DNA, the CDR3 is TGTGCCAGCAGTGAAGATAGCAGGACTAACCAAGAGACCCAGTACTTC. It encodes CASSEDSRTNQETQYF. The chain employs TRBV6-1 and TRBJ2-5; TRBD2 might be the D (6 bases). V was cut by 1 base and J by 0 bases, with 12 bases left in between. This CDR3 contains 16 residues. Germline V gene lookup returns CDR1 MNHNS and CDR2 SASEGT.